What follows are 8 T cell receptor beta chains derived from one specimen sequenced in a study of blood T cell repertoires in COVID-19. Here immunoSEQ multiplex PCR was the method, and the copy in TCRdb shows in-frame clones only, minus some. This sample has about 280,000 clones, with 88% found just once. Sequenced sample: peripheral blood. The receptors were sampled from a woman aged 25 to 39 with COVID-19, enrolled during active disease.

This sequence joins TRBV3-1 (or the pseudogene TRBV3-2) and TRBJ1-2; 8 nucleotides agree with TRBD1. This CDR3 has 16 amino acids. Germline-derived CDR1 and CDR2 are LGHDT and YNNKEL (reference sequence). Trimming removed 3 bases from V and 2 bases from J; junction bases left unmatched: 8. The CDR3 here is CASSHPMTGANYGYTF. The CDR3 bases are TGTGCCAGCAGCCACCCCATGACAGGGGCCAACTATGGCTACACCTTC.

The chain links TRBV18 to TRBJ2-7; 10 nucleotides match TRBD2. The CDR3 totals 15 residues. Germline V gene sequence: CDR1 KGHSH, CDR2 LQKENI. Trimming cost V 2 bases and J 2 bases; bases outside gene matches: 3. For the CDR3, the DNA is TGTGCCAGCTCACCAGGGACTAGCGCCGCCTACGAGCAGTACTTC. It encodes CASSPGTSAAYEQYF.

This rearrangement joins TRBV10-3 to TRBJ2-3, with 8 bases matching TRBD2. V lost 11 bases and J lost 3; bases outside the gene matches: 13. The CDR3 is 15 amino acids. Germline loops: CDR1 ENHRY, CDR2 SYGVKD. The CDR3 spells CASGGKERFTDTQYF. DNA for the CDR3: TGTGCCTCGGGGGGGAAAGAACGATTTACAGATACGCAGTATTTT.

V gene TRBV30 combines with J gene TRBJ1-1; the match to TRBD1 covers 7 bases. Germline trimming cut 7 bases from V and 1 base from J; bases unmatched to any gene: 12. In germline, CDR1 is GTSNPN, CDR2 SVGIG (reference sequence). The CDR3 has 15 residues. The CDR3: CASKQGRPWNTEAFF. CDR3 sequence (DNA): TGTGCCTCGAAACAGGGGCGCCCGTGGAACACTGAAGCTTTCTTT.

The rearrangement uses TRBV3-1 (or the pseudogene TRBV3-2) and TRBJ2-1, with a possible D match to TRBD2 (6 bases). Trimming removed 3 bases from V and 4 bases from J, with 16 bases in between. This CDR3 spans 16 amino acids. The germline CDR1 and CDR2 sequences are LGHDT and YNNKEL (reference sequence). CDR3 sequence (DNA): TGTGCCAGCAGCCATCTAGCGCCGACGAGGTACAATGAGCAGTTCTTC. It specifies CASSHLAPTRYNEQFF.

This rearrangement joins TRBV2 to TRBJ2-1; 10 bases map to TRBD2. The junction had 10 bases not matched to a gene; V was cut back by 1 base and J by 4 bases. The CDR3 spans 18 residues. Germline loops: CDR1 SNHLY, CDR2 FYNNEI. CDR3: CASSEGTSGLLPYNEQFF. The CDR3 region has the DNA TGTGCCAGCAGTGAAGGGACTAGCGGCCTCTTACCTTACAATGAGCAGTTCTTC. Using reference TRBV2 and TRBJ2-1 for the parts outside the CDR3, the full variable domain is EPEVTQTPSHQVTQMGQEVILRCVPISNHLYFYWYRQILGQKVEFLVSFYNNEISEKSEIFDDQFSVERPDGSNFTLKIRSTKLEDSAMYFCASSEGTSGLLPYNEQFFGPGTRLTVL.

This clone is a singleton in its sample. The rearrangement uses TRBV29-1 and TRBJ1-2; no clear D. The CDR3 consists of 11 residues. CDR1 is SQVTM, CDR2 ANQGSEA, per germline. The V end lost 4 bases, the J end lost 4 bases, and 7 bases lay between the germline ends. The CDR3 DNA follows: TGCAGCGTTGCGGGAGGCTATGGCTACACCTTC. Translated: CSVAGGYGYTF.

The chain has TRBV4-3 and TRBJ1-2; maybe TRBD1 (5 bases). The CDR3 is 14 amino acids. V gave up 0 bases and J gave up 4 bases, with 9 bases separating them. Germline V gene lookup returns CDR1 LGHNA and CDR2 YSLEER. CDR3 sequence (DNA): TGCGCCAGCAGCCAAGACGGCAGGGCCTATGGCTACACCTTC. Translating it yields CASSQDGRAYGYTF.